This T cell receptor beta chain was recorded in a study of cytomegalovirus exposure and HLA in healthy donors. PCR used 60 Vbeta primers and 13 Jbeta primers. Data came from immunoSEQ multiplex PCR; TCRdb stores just in-frame clones and leaves some out. Here the sample spans about 200,000 clones, roughly three quarters being singletons. J lost 3 bases, V lost 9 bases, and 20 bases had no gene match. Germline CDR1 and CDR2: SNHLY and FYNNEI. The length of the CDR3 is 18 residues. Sample: PBMCs. The V call is TRBV2, the J call TRBJ1-3, with 7 nucleotides matching TRBD1. This clonotype was obtained from a male donor in good health and CMV-seropositive. The CDR3 coding sequence is TGTGCCAGTTCGACAGTCCGACAGGGTGTGGGGTTTGGAAACACCATATATTTT. It is translated as CASSTVRQGVGFGNTIYF.